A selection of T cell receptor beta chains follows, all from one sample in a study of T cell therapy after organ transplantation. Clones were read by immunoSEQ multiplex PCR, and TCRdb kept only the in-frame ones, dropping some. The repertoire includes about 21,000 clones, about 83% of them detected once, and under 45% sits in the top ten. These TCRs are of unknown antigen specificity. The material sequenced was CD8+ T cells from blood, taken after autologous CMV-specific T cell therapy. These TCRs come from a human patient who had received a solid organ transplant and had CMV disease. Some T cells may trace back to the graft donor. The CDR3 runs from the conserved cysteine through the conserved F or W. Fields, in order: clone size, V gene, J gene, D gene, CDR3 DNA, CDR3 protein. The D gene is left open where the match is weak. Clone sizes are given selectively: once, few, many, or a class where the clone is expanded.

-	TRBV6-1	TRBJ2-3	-	TGTGCCAGCAGTGAAATTCCCCCGGGAGTATCAGATACGCAGTATTTT	CASSEIPPGVSDTQYF
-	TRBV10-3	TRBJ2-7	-	TGTGCCATCAGTGGCGGTAGCTCCTACGAGCAGTACTTC	CAISGGSSYEQYF
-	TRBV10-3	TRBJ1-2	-	TGTGCCATCAGTGAGTCGGGGCAGTTCTATGGCTACACCTTC	CAISESGQFYGYTF
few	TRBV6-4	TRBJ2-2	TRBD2	TGTGCCAGCAGTGAAAGCGGGGGGAACACCGGGGAGCTGTTTTTT	CASSESGGNTGELFF
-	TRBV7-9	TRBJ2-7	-	TGTGCCAGCCTCGGGGGAGTCTACGAGCAGTACTTC	CASLGGVYEQYF
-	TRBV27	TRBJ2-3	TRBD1	TGTGCCAGCAGTTTTACCCCCGGGGGACAGGGGGCAGATACGCAGTATTTT	CASSFTPGGQGADTQYF
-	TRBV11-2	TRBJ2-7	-	TGTGCCAGCAGCTCCCCGGGCTACTCCTACGAGCAGTACTTC	CASSSPGYSYEQYF
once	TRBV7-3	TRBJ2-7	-	TGTGCCAGCAGCACTACTCCGGGACTCTCCTACGAGCAGTACTTC	CASSTTPGLSYEQYF
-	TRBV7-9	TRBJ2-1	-	TGTGCCAGCAGCTTTCTAAGGGGGCTAGCGGGCCATGAGCAGTTCTTC	CASSFLRGLAGHEQFF
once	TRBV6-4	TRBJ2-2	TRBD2	TGTGCCAGCAGTGGACTAGCGGGAGCGGCCACCGGGGAGCTGTTTTTT	CASSGLAGAATGELFF
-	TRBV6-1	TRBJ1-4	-	TGTGCCAGCAAGACGGCGGGACCTGAAAAACTGTTTTTT	CASKTAGPEKLFF
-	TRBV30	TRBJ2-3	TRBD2	TGTGCCTGGAGTGTCCTAGCGGGGTCAGATACGCAGTATTTT	CAWSVLAGSDTQYF
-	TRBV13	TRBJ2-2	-	TGTGCCAGCAGGTACGGGACTGAGGGGTTGACCGGGGAGCTGTTTTTT	CASRYGTEGLTGELFF
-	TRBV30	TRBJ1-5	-	TGTGCCTGGAGTGATGGGGGGAATCAGCCCCAGCATTTT	CAWSDGGNQPQHF
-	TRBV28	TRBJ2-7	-	TGTGCCAGCAGTGGTAATTACGAGCAGTACTTC	CASSGNYEQYF
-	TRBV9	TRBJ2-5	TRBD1	TGTGCCAGCAGCGCCGCCGGGACAGGGGGCCGGGAGACCCAGTACTTC	CASSAAGTGGRETQYF
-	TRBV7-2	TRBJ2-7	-	TGTGCCAGCAGGGGCTTCCCCAACGAGCAGTACTTC	CASRGFPNEQYF
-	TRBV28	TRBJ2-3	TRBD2	TGTGCCAGCAGTTCTGACTCGCGGGGGGGCACAGATACGCAGTATTTT	CASSSDSRGGTDTQYF
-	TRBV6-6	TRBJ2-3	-	TGTGCCAGCACCAACCGGGGGAGTAGGCATTTT	CASTNRGSRHF
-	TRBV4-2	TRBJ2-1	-	TGTGCCAGCAGCCAACCCCCGGACAATGAGCAGTTCTTC	CASSQPPDNEQFF
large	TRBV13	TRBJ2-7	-	TGTGCCAGCAGCTCGACCGGGAGAAGAAACGGCGAGCAGTACTTC	CASSSTGRRNGEQYF
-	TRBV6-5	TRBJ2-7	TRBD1	TGTGCCAGCAGTTACCAGGGACAGAACTACGAGCAGTACTTC	CASSYQGQNYEQYF
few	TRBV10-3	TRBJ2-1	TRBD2	TGTGCCATCAGTGAGTTCTCCGGGACTAGCTTCCTGAGCTCCTACAATGAGCAGTTCTTC	CAISEFSGTSFLSSYNEQFF
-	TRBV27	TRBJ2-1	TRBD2	TGTGCCAGCAGTCCCGGACTAGTTTTCTATGAGCAGTTCTTC	CASSPGLVFYEQFF
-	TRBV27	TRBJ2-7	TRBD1	TGTGCCAGCAGGGGGGACAGTTCCTTCTACGAGCAGTACTTC	CASRGDSSFYEQYF
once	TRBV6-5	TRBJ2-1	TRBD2	TGTGCCAGCAGTTGGGGACTAGCGCGACGCTACAATGAGCAGTTCTTC	CASSWGLARRYNEQFF
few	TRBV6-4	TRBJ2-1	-	TGTGCCAGCAGTGACTCTAGCGGCTCCTACAATGAGCAGTTCTTC	CASSDSSGSYNEQFF
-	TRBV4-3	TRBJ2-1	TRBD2	TGCGCCAGCAGCCACTCACTAGCGGAGTACAATGAGCAGTTCTTC	CASSHSLAEYNEQFF
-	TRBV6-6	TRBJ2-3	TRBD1	TGTGCCGCGATGTCAAACAGGGGGTATCTGGCAGATACGCAGTATTTT	CAAMSNRGYLADTQYF
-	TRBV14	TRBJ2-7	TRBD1	TGTGCCAGCAGCCTCCGGCGAGGACAGGGCCACTACGAGCAGTACTTC	CASSLRRGQGHYEQYF
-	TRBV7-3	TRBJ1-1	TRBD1	TGTGCCAGCAGCCCTGGGACAGGGGACATGAACACTGAAGCTTTCTTT	CASSPGTGDMNTEAFF
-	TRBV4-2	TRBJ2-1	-	TGTGCCAGCAGCCAAGAGGGGATCTACAATGAGCAGTTCTTC	CASSQEGIYNEQFF
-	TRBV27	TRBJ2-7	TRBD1	TGTGCCAGCAGTTCACCCGGGACAGGCTACGAGCAGTACTTC	CASSSPGTGYEQYF
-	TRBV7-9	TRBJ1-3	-	TGTGCCAGCAGCCCGCCGAAAGGTACCGGAAACACCATATATTTT	CASSPPKGTGNTIYF
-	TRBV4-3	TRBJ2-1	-	TGCGCCAGCAGCCAGCATACAGCGGGTGAGCAGTTCTTC	CASSQHTAGEQFF
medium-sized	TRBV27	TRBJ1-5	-	TGTGCCAGCAGTGTGGATGGGAATCAGCCCCAGCATTTT	CASSVDGNQPQHF
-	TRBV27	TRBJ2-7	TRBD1	TGTGCCAGCAGTTCAGGGGGTTCCTACGAGCAGTACTTC	CASSSGGSYEQYF
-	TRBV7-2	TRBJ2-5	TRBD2	TGTGCCAGCAGCTTAGCGGTCGGTAGCGGGTCCCAAGAGACCCAGTACTTC	CASSLAVGSGSQETQYF
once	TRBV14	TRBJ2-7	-	TGTGCCAGCAGCCAGTACCTTGGAAGCCCTGGGGACGAGCAGTACTTC	CASSQYLGSPGDEQYF
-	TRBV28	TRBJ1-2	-	TGTGCCAGCAGTTTCCAGGGTGGGGACTATGGCTACACCTTC	CASSFQGGDYGYTF
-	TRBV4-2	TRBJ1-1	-	TGTGCCAGCAGCCAAGAAGACCAGTACACTGAAGCTTTCTTT	CASSQEDQYTEAFF
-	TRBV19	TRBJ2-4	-	TGTGCCAGTAGTATAGATGCCGGAAACATTCAGTACTTC	CASSIDAGNIQYF
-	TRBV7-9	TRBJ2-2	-	TGTGCCAGCAGCTCTACTGCCGGGACTAACACCGGGGAGCTGTTTTTT	CASSSTAGTNTGELFF
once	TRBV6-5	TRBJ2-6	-	TGTGCCAGCAGTGAGAGCTCTGGGGCCAACGTCCTGACTTTC	CASSESSGANVLTF
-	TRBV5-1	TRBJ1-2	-	TGCGCCAGCAGCTTGACAGGGTCCGATGGCTACACCTTC	CASSLTGSDGYTF
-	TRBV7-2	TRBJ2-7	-	TGTGCCAGCCGTTCAGGGCCCTACGAGCAGTACTTC	CASRSGPYEQYF
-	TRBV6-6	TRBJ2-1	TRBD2	TGTGCCAGCAGCCCACTAGCGGGGGGTTTCAATGAGCAGTTCTTC	CASSPLAGGFNEQFF
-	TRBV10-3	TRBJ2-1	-	TGTGCCATCAGTGAAATAGTGAGCTCCTACAATGAGCAGTTCTTC	CAISEIVSSYNEQFF
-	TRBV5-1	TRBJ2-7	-	TGCGCCAGCAGCACGTCCTACGAGCAGTACTTC	CASSTSYEQYF
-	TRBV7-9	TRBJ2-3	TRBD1	TGTGCCAGCAGCCTCCAGACAGGGGAAGGCACAGATACGCAGTATTTT	CASSLQTGEGTDTQYF
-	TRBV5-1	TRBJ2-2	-	TGCGCCAGCAGCCAACCACAAACGATAGGCACCGGGGAGCTGTTTTTT	CASSQPQTIGTGELFF
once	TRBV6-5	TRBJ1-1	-	TGTGCCAGCAGTTTATCACAGCCCACTGAAGCTTTCTTT	CASSLSQPTEAFF
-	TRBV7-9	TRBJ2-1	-	TGTGCCAGCAGCTTAGGGACAAAGATGGATGAGCAGTTCTTC	CASSLGTKMDEQFF
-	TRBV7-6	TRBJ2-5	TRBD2	TGTGCCAGCAGCTGGGGACTAGCGGTAACTAAGTACCAAGAGACCCAGTACTTC	CASSWGLAVTKYQETQYF
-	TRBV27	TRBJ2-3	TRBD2	TGTGCCAGCAGTCCTCTGGCGGGACTAGCCATTCATACGCAGTATTTT	CASSPLAGLAIHTQYF